This T cell receptor (beta chain) originates from a study of blood T cell repertoires in COVID-19. At the level of the study: Collection of acute and convalescent COVID-19 samples took place in the United States, Italy and Spain.

Some clones are missing from TCRdb's copy, which holds only in-frame ones; the method was immunoSEQ multiplex PCR. The table has more than 20,000 clones, nearly 90% seen once. This CDR3 has 17 residues. Germline V gene data show CDR1 as LGHNA and CDR2 as YSLEER. Trimming removed 0 bases from V and 7 bases from J; junction bases left unmatched: 11. This TCR came from a human donor with active COVID-19. The donor label of this sample is uncertain. The sequencing sample was made of peripheral blood. The V gene is TRBV4-3, the J gene TRBJ2-1; 8 nucleotides align to TRBD2. In DNA form, the CDR3 reads TGCGCCAGCAGCCAAGATCCCCCAGCGGGAGCGTCGAATGAGCAGTTCTTC. This sequence encodes CASSQDPPAGASNEQFF.